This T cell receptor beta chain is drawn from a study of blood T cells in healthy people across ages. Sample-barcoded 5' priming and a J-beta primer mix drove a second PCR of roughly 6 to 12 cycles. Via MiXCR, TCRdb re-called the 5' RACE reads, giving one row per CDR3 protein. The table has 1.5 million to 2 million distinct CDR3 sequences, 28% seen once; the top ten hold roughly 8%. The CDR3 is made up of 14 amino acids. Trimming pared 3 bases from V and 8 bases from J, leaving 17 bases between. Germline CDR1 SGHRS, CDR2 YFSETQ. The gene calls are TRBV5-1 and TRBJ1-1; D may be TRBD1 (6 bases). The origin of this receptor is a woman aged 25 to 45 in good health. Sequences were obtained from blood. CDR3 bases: TGCGCCAGCAGCTACTCCCCAGGGGAGGCCGAAGCTTTCTTT. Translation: CASSYSPGEAEAFF. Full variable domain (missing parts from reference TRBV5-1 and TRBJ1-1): KAGVTQTPRYLIKTRGQQVTLSCSPISGHRSVSWYQQTPGQGLQFLFEYFSETQRNKGNFPGRFSGRQFSNSRSEMNVSTLELGDSALYLCASSYSPGEAEAFFGQGTRLTVV.